The present T cell receptor beta chain was sequenced within a study of metastatic and nonmetastatic thyroid tumors. General observations from the study: Malignant tumors reportedly showed significantly higher TCR beta diversity than benign nodules in both blood and tumor.

At least ten counts were recorded for this clone. Its antigen is still unknown. At the DNA level, this CDR3 is encoded by other sequences in the same sample as well. Every patient was untreated before thyroid surgery. Using MiXCR, TCRdb reanalyzed the PCR reads. The data show 80,000 to 85,000 clones, 9.5% to 15% seen once. Sequencing used tumor tissue. This clonotype was sampled from a female donor with papillary thyroid cancer or a benign thyroid nodule (not recorded which). Some clones in this sample may be carry-over from other donors' samples.

CDR3 DNA sequence: TGCAGCGCCCGGGACAGCGGGTCAAGTTATCAGCCCCAGCATTTT. It translates to CSARDSGSSYQPQHF. The chain joins TRBV20-1 to TRBJ1-5; the match to TRBD1 covers 7 bases. Looked up from germline, CDR1 is DFQATT and CDR2 is SNEGSKA (reference sequence). The CDR3 is 15 residues long.